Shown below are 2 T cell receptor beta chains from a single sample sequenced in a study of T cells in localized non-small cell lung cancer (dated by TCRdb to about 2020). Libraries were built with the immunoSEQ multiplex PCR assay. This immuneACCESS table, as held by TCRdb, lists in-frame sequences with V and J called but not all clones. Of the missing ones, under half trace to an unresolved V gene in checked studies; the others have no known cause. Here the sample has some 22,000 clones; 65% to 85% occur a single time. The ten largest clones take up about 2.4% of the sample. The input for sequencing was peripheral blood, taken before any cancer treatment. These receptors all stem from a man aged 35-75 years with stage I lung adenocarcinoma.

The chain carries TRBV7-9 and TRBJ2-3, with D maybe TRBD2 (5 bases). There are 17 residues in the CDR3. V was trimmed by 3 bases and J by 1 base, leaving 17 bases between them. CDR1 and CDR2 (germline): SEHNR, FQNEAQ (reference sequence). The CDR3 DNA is TGTGCCAGCAGCTTCCAACTTAGGACTCTCCGCACAGATACGCAGTATTTT. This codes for CASSFQLRTLRTDTQYF.

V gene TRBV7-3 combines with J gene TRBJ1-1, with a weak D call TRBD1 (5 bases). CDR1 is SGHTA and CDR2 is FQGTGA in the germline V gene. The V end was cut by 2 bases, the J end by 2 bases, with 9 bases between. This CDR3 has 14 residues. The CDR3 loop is CASSLGGTNTEAFF. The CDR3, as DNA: TGTGCCAGCAGCTTAGGGGGAACAAACACTGAAGCTTTCTTT.